Listed below are T cell receptor beta chains from one sample, sequenced in a study of T cells in Graves' hyperthyroidism and ophthalmopathy. Each CDR3 protein gets one entry after TCRdb re-called the multiplex PCR reads with MiXCR. The sample shows around 580,000 distinct CDR3 sequences, around 17% of them seen only once. Material for sequencing was blood. The receptors shown here come from a woman aged 18-30 years with Graves' hyperthyroidism. The CDR3 runs from the conserved cysteine through the conserved F or W. A D gene is named only where the DNA matches it firmly.

V	J	length	D	CDR3
TRBV12-3/TRBV12-4	TRBJ1-4	15	NA	CASSFGENVNEKLFF
TRBV5-1	TRBJ2-7	15	NA	CASSFLGGADYEQYF
TRBV3-1	TRBJ2-1	15	NA	CASSQDQAGYNEQFF
TRBV24-1	TRBJ2-2	17	NA	CATSDLGRAGITGELFF
TRBV7-8	TRBJ2-7	18	TRBD2	CASSLALGLAGATHEQYF
TRBV20-1	TRBJ1-1	14	NA	CSASHILMNTEAFF
TRBV7-3	TRBJ2-7	15	NA	CASSLRAAFTYEQYF
TRBV6-5	TRBJ1-1	16	NA	CASSYSIGSLNTEAFF
TRBV6-1	TRBJ1-2	10	NA	CASSEVTDTF
TRBV7-6	TRBJ2-1	16	TRBD2	CASSLASGLVGNEQFF
TRBV4-3	TRBJ2-1	17	TRBD2	CASSPHGTSGGHNEQFF
TRBV19	TRBJ2-3	16	NA	CASSIRRGLSTDTQYF
TRBV28	TRBJ1-1	15	NA	CASSPGLAMNTEAFF
TRBV19	TRBJ1-2	15	NA	CASSIRGGVDVGRTF
TRBV5-1	TRBJ2-5	16	TRBD2	CASSLGTSGGFETQYF
TRBV9	TRBJ1-2	15	NA	CASSVGEGYVYGYTF